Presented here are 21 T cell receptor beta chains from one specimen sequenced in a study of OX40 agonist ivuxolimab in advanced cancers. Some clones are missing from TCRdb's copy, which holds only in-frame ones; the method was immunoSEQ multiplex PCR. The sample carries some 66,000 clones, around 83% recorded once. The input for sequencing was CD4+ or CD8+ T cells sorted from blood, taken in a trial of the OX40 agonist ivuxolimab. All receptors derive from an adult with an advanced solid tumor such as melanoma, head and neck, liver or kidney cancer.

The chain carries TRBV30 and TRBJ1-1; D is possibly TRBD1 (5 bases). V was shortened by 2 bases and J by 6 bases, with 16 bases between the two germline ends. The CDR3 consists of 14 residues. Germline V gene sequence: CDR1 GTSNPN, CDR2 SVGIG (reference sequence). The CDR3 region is CAWSKGGTASEAFF. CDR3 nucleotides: TGTGCCTGGAGTAAGGGCGGGACGGCCTCTGAAGCTTTCTTT.

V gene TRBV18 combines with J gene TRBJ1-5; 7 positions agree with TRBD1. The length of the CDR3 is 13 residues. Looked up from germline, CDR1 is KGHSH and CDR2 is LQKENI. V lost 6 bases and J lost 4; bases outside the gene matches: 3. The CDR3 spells CASSGQQNQPQHF. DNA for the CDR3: TGTGCCAGCTCGGGACAGCAAAATCAGCCCCAGCATTTT.

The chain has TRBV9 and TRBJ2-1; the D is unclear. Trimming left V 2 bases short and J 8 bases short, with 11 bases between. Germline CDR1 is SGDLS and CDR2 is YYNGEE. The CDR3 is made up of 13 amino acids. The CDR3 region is CASSVTLFHEQFF. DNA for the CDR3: TGTGCCAGCAGCGTTACCCTGTTCCATGAGCAGTTCTTC.

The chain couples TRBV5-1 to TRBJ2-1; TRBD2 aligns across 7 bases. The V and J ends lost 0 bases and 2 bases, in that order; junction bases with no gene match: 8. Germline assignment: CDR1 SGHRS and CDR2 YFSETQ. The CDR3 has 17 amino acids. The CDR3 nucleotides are TGCGCCAGCAGCTTGGTGACTAGCTTGGTGACCTACAATGAGCAGTTCTTC. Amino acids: CASSLVTSLVTYNEQFF.

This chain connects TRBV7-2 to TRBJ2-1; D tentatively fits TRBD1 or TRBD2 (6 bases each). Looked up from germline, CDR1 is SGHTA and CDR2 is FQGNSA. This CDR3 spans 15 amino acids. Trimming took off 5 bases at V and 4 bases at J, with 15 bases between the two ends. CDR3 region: CASSPWGAGYNEQFF. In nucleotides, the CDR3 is TGTGCCAGCAGCCCCTGGGGGGCGGGTTACAATGAGCAGTTCTTC.

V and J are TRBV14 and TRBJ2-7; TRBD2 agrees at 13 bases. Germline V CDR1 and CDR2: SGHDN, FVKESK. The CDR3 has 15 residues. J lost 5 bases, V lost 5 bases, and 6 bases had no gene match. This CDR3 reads CASSKQLAGGHEQYF. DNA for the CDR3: TGTGCCAGCAGCAAACAACTAGCGGGAGGGCACGAGCAGTACTTC.

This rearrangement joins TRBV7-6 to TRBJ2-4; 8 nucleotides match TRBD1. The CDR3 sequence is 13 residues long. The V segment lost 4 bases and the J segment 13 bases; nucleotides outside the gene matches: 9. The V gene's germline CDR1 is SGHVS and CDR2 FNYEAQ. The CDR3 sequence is CASSSGTGASQYF. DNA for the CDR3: TGTGCCAGCAGCTCCGGGACAGGTGCTTCCCAGTACTTC.

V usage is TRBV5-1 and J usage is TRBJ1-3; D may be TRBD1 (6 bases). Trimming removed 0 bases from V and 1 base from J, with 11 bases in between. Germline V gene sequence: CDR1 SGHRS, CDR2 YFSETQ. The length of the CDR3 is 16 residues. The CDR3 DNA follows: TGCGCCAGCAGCTTGGACAGGGTTGGGTCTGGAAACACCATATATTTT. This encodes CASSLDRVGSGNTIYF.

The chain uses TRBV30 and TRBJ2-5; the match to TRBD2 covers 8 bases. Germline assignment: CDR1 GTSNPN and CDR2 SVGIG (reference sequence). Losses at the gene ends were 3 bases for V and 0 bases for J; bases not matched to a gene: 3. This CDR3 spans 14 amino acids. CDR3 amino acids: CAWRGLVYQETQYF. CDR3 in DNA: TGTGCCTGGAGGGGACTAGTGTACCAAGAGACCCAGTACTTC.

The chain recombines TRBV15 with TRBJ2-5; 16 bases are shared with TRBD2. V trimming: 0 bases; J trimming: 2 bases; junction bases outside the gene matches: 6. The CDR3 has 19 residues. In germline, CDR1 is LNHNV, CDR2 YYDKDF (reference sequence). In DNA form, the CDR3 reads TGTGCCACCAGCAGAGAATCGGGACTAGCGGGAGGGTGGCAAGAGACCCAGTACTTC. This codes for CATSRESGLAGGWQETQYF.

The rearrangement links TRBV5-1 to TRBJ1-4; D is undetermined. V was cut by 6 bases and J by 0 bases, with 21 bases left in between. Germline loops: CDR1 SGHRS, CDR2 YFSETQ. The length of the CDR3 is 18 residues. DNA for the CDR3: TGCGCCAGCACCACGACCCCCTCCGGGATTTCAACTAATGAAAAACTGTTTTTT. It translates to CASTTTPSGISTNEKLFF.

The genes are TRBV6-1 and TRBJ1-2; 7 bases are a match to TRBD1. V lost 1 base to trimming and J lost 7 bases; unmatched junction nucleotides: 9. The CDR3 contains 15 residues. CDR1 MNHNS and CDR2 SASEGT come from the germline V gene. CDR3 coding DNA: TGTGCCAGCAGTGAAGGACGGCAGGGGGTAGGTGGCTACACCTTC. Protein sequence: CASSEGRQGVGGYTF.

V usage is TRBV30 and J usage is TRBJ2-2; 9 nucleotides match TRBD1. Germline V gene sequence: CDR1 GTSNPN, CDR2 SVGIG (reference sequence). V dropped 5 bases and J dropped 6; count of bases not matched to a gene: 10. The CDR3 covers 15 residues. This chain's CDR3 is CAWGPGQGNAGELFF. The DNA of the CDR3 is TGTGCCTGGGGGCCGGGACAGGGAAACGCCGGGGAGCTGTTTTTT.

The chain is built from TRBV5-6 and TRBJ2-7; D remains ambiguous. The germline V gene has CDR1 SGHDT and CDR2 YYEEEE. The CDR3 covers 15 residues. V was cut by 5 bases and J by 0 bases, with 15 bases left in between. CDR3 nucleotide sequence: TGTGCCAGCAGAGGTCCGGACCTAAGCTCCTACGAGCAGTACTTC. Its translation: CASRGPDLSSYEQYF.

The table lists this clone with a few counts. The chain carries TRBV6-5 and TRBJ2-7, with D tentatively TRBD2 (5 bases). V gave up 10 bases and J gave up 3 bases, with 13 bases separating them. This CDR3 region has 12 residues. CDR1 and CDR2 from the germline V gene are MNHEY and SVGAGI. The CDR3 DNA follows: TGTGCCACTAAGGGAGAGGGCTACGAGCAGTACTTC. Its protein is CATKGEGYEQYF.

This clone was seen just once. The CDR3 reads CAWSRGVEAFF. The CDR3 nucleotides read TGTGCCTGGAGTAGGGGGGTCGAGGCTTTCTTT. V and J are TRBV30 and TRBJ1-1, with a weak D call TRBD1 (6 bases). The CDR3 consists of 11 residues. Per germline, CDR1 GTSNPN and CDR2 SVGIG (reference sequence). Trimming removed 2 bases at V and 11 bases at J, with 12 bases between.

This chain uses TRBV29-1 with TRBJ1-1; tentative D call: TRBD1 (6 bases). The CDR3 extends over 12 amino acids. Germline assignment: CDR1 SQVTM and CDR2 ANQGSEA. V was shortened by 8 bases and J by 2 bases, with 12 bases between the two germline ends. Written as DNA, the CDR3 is TGCAGCACTCGACAGGTTAACACTGAAGCTTTCTTT. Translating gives CSTRQVNTEAFF.

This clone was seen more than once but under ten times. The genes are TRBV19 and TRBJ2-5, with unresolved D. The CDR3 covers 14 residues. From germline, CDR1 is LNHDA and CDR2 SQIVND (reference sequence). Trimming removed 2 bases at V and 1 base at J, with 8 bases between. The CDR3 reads CASSIRLPQETQYF. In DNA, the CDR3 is TGTGCCAGTAGTATAAGGTTGCCCCAAGAGACCCAGTACTTC.

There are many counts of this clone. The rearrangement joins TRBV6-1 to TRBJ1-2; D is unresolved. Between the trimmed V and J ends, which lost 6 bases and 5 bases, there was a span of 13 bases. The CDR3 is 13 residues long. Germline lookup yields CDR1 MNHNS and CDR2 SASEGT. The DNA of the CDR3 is TGTGCCAGCAGCGCCGGTGAAGGTTATGGCTACACCTTC. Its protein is CASSAGEGYGYTF.

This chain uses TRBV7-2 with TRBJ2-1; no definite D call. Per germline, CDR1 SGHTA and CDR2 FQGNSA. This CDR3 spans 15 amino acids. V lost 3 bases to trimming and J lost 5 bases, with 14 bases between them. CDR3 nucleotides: TGTGCCAGCAGCTTCTTAGCTGCGGAGAACAATGAGCAGTTCTTC. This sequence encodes CASSFLAAENNEQFF.

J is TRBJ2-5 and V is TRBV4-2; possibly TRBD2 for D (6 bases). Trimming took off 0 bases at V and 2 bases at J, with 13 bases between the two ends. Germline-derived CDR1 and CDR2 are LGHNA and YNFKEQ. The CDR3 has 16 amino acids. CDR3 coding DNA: TGTGCCAGCAGCCAAGAGGGGGGTCGGGGACAAGAGACCCAGTACTTC. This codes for CASSQEGGRGQETQYF.